A single sample is the source of the 17 T cell receptor beta chains below, sequenced in a study of blood T cell repertoires in COVID-19. The table came from immunoSEQ multiplex PCR; TCRdb's copy has only in-frame clones and leaves some out. Of fewer than 350,000 clones detected, 81% appear once; the ten largest clones hold 2.5% to 3.5%. What was sequenced was peripheral blood. The receptors originated from a woman in her sixties or seventies with active or convalescent COVID-19.

This clone appeared once. The chain joins TRBV3-1 (or the pseudogene TRBV3-2) to TRBJ2-7, with 7 nucleotides matching TRBD1. With 2 bases clipped from V and 5 bases from J, the junction kept 18 bases outside the gene matches. This CDR3 is 18 amino acids long. Germline CDR1 is LGHDT and CDR2 is YNNKEL (reference sequence). This CDR3 reads CASSQSSGTEGKRDEQYF. CDR3 nucleotide sequence: TGTGCCAGCAGCCAATCGTCCGGGACAGAGGGCAAGCGTGACGAGCAGTACTTC.

J is TRBJ1-1 and V is TRBV7-8, with D possibly being TRBD1 (6 bases). Trimming pared 5 bases from V and 5 bases from J, leaving 9 bases between. The CDR3 contains 12 residues. Germline CDR1 and CDR2: SGHVS and FQNEAQ. In nucleotides, the CDR3 is TGTGCCAGCAGCCTCACAGGGACTGAAGCTTTCTTT. It specifies CASSLTGTEAFF.

This chain connects TRBV10-1 to TRBJ1-5, with TRBD1 as a possible D gene (6 bases). The CDR3 length is 16 residues. CDR1 is WNHNN and CDR2 is SYGVQD in the germline V gene (reference sequence). V was shortened by 4 bases and J by 5 bases, with 18 bases between the two germline ends. CDR3 in DNA: TGCGCCAGCAGTGTTCTATCTACAGGGTTTGATCAGCCCCAGCATTTT. Protein: CASSVLSTGFDQPQHF.

The rearrangement joins TRBV7-9 to TRBJ1-1, with 8 positions matching TRBD1. The V gene's germline CDR1 is SEHNR and CDR2 FQNEAQ (reference sequence). Losses at the gene ends were 3 bases for V and 4 bases for J; bases not matched to a gene: 7. The CDR3 runs to 15 residues. The CDR3 coding sequence is TGTGCCAGCAGCTTGGCAGGGGGCTTGGGCACTGAAGCTTTCTTT. This gives the protein CASSLAGGLGTEAFF.

This clone was seen only a few times. The V call is TRBV19, the J call TRBJ1-6; 9 nucleotides align to TRBD1. J gave up 0 bases and V 5 bases, and 5 bases lay outside the gene matches. CDR1 is LNHDA, CDR2 SQIVND, per germline (reference sequence). The CDR3 covers 17 residues. The CDR3 DNA reads as TGTGCCAGTAGTGCTGGGACAGGGAGCTCCTATAATTCACCCCTCCACTTT. It specifies CASSAGTGSSYNSPLHF.

The rearrangement uses TRBV3-1 (or the pseudogene TRBV3-2) and TRBJ2-7; 12 positions match TRBD2. This CDR3 is built from 15 residues. Trimming removed 4 bases from V and 7 bases from J; junction bases left unmatched: 8. The germline V gene has CDR1 LGHDT and CDR2 YNNKEL (reference sequence). This CDR3 is CASSPSSGGADEQYF. The CDR3 bases are TGTGCCAGCAGCCCATCTAGCGGGGGGGCGGATGAGCAGTACTTC.

The chain uses TRBV5-1 and TRBJ2-5; D may be TRBD2 (6 bases). The CDR3 length is 13 residues. The germline gives CDR1 SGHRS, CDR2 YFSETQ. Trimming left V 3 bases short and J 3 bases short, with 9 bases between. The CDR3, as DNA: TGCGCCAGCAGCTCCTCGGGGGAAGAGACCCAGTACTTC. This encodes CASSSSGEETQYF.

The chain recombines TRBV20-1 with TRBJ1-5; tentative D call: TRBD1 (6 bases). The CDR3 has 15 amino acids. V was pared by 3 bases and J by 0 bases, with 12 bases between. The V gene's germline CDR1 is DFQATT and CDR2 SNEGSKA (reference sequence). CDR3 in amino acids: CSASNRDYSNQPQHF. The CDR3 DNA follows: TGCAGTGCTAGTAACAGGGATTATAGCAATCAGCCCCAGCATTTT.

The V gene is TRBV10-3, the J gene TRBJ1-2; 8 nucleotides align to TRBD1. V dropped 9 bases and J dropped 6; count of bases not matched to a gene: 3. CDR3 length: 11 amino acids. CDR1 is ENHRY, CDR2 SYGVKD, per germline. The CDR3 here is CAMQGAHGYTF. As DNA, the CDR3 is TGTGCCATGCAGGGGGCGCATGGCTACACCTTC.

The chain joins TRBV30 to TRBJ1-5, with D unresolved. The germline V gene has CDR1 GTSNPN and CDR2 SVGIG (reference sequence). V was clipped by 2 bases and J by 3 bases, with 20 bases between them. The CDR3 runs to 17 residues. CDR3 DNA: TGTGCCTGGAGTCCTTCGGAAATTATCCAGGACAATCAGCCCCAGCATTTT. Translating it yields CAWSPSEIIQDNQPQHF.

The chain uses TRBV3-1 (or the pseudogene TRBV3-2) and TRBJ2-3; 10 bases align to TRBD2. CDR3 size: 15 residues. CDR1 and CDR2 (germline): LGHDT, YNNKEL (reference sequence). The trim removed 3 bases at V and 4 bases at J, leaving 4 bases unmatched. As DNA, the CDR3 is TGTGCCAGCAGCCACAGCGGGGGGGCGGCAGATACGCAGTATTTT. This gives the protein CASSHSGGAADTQYF.

The chain carries TRBV7-2 and TRBJ2-7; D possibly corresponds to TRBD2 (6 bases). Trimming left V 5 bases short and J 3 bases short, with 11 bases between. Looked up from germline, CDR1 is SGHTA and CDR2 is FQGNSA. The CDR3 covers 13 residues. CDR3 sequence reads: CASSPGLLYEQYF. The CDR3 nucleotides read TGTGCCAGCAGCCCGGGACTTCTCTACGAGCAGTACTTC.

V and J are TRBV4-1 and TRBJ2-3, with TRBD2 as a possible D gene (5 bases). Trimming pared 4 bases from V and 2 bases from J, leaving 16 bases between. Germline CDR1 MGHRA, CDR2 YSYEKL. The length of the CDR3 is 16 residues. CDR3 sequence reads: CASSRSPGRNTDTQYF. DNA of the CDR3: TGCGCCAGCAGCCGATCGCCGGGAAGGAACACAGATACGCAGTATTTT.

V usage is TRBV27 and J usage is TRBJ1-5; D not certain. Germline V gene lookup returns CDR1 MNHEY and CDR2 SMNVEV (reference sequence). CDR3 length: 14 residues. Trimming stripped 10 bases from V and 2 bases from J, with 15 bases between. CDR3 in amino acids: CATARGSGNQPQHF. The CDR3 nucleotides are TGTGCCACCGCCCGGGGTAGTGGCAATCAGCCCCAGCATTTT.

This chain joins TRBV6-2 or TRBV6-3 and TRBJ1-2; no definite D call. The CDR3 has 19 residues. The germline V gene has CDR1 MNHEY and CDR2 SVGEGT. Trimming pared 6 bases from V and 0 bases from J, leaving 26 bases between. CDR3 sequence (DNA): TGTGCCAGCAGCTCCCTAAGACTACCATCACCTGGGGCTAACTATGGCTACACCTTC. Translation gives CASSSLRLPSPGANYGYTF.

CDR3 in DNA: TGTGCCAGCAGCCAAGTTGGGGGGGGGTACACAGATACGCAGTATTTT. Translating it yields CASSQVGGGYTDTQYF. The rearrangement uses TRBV14 and TRBJ2-3; 7 bases line up with TRBD2. Germline CDR1 SGHDN, CDR2 FVKESK. Losses at the gene ends were 1 base for V and 2 bases for J; bases not matched to a gene: 6. The CDR3 contains 16 residues. The whole variable domain, filled in from reference TRBV14 and TRBJ2-3, reads EAGVTQFPSHSVIEKGQTVTLRCDPISGHDNLYWYRRVMGKEIKFLLHFVKESKQDESGMPNNRFLAERTGGTYSTLKVQPAELEDSGVYFCASSQVGGGYTDTQYFGPGTRLTVL.

This chain joins TRBV15 and TRBJ1-3; tentatively, D is TRBD1 (5 bases). CDR1 LNHNV and CDR2 YYDKDF come from the germline V gene (reference sequence). CDR3 length: 13 residues. V was cut by 0 bases and J by 9 bases, with 9 bases left in between. CDR3 bases: TGTGCCACCAGCAGAGATCAGGGTACCACCATATATTTT. Its translation: CATSRDQGTTIYF. Complete variable domain (other parts from reference TRBV15 and TRBJ1-3): DAMVIQNPRYQVTQFGKPVTLSCSQTLNHNVMYWYQQKSSQAPKLLFHYYDKDFNNEADTPDNFQSRRPNTSFCFLDIRSPGLGDTAMYLCATSRDQGTTIYFGEGSWLTVV.